This T cell receptor (beta chain) is drawn from a study of blood T cell repertoires in COVID-19. Study summary: Researchers got acute and convalescent COVID-19 samples from the United States, Italy and Spain. PBMCs, B-cell-depleted T cells, or T cells provided the cDNA or gDNA that made up the material.

Per the study methods: Estimated nucleated cell counts came from reference gene primer amplification. Sequenced by immunoSEQ multiplex PCR; TCRdb stores in-frame clones only, minus some. V, J and clone size are taken as reported in that table, and D and trimming were inferred from the DNA itself. The sample holds fewer than 80,000 clones, more than 75% seen once. Note on this clone: At one end, the junction sequence differs from germline, possibly due to a read error.

The germline V gene encodes CDR1 LGHDT and CDR2 YNNKEL (reference sequence). The CDR3 extends over 13 amino acids. The clonotype comes from a human donor in a cohort sampled during active COVID-19. The chain has TRBV3-1 (or the pseudogene TRBV3-2) and TRBJ2-7; perhaps TRBD1 as D (5 bases). Material for sequencing was peripheral blood. The DNA for the CDR3 is TGTGCCAGCAGCCGAACAGGCTCCCACGAGCAGTACTTC. Protein sequence: CASSRTGSHEQYF.